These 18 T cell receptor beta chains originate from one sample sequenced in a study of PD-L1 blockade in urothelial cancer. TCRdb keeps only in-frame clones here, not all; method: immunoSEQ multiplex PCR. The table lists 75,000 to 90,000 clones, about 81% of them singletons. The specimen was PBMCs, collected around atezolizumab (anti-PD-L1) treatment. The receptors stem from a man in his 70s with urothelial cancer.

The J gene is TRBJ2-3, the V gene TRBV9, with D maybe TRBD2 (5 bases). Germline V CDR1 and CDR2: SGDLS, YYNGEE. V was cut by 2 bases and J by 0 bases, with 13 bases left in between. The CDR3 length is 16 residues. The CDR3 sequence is CASSVLARPSTDTQYF. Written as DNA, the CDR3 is TGTGCCAGCAGCGTCTTAGCGAGGCCTAGCACAGATACGCAGTATTTT.

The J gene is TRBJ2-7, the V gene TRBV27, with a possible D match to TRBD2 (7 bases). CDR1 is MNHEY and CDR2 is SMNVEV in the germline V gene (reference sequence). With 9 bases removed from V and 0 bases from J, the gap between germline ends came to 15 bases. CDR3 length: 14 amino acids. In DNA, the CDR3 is TGTGCCAGTAATGTCGGGGGGCCCTCCTACGAGCAGTACTTC. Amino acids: CASNVGGPSYEQYF.

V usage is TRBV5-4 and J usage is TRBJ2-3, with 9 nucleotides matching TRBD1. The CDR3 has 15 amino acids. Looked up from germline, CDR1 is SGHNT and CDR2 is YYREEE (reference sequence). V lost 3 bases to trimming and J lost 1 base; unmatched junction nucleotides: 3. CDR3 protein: CASSSRTGGTDTQYF. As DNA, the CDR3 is TGTGCCAGCAGCTCCCGGACAGGGGGCACAGATACGCAGTATTTT. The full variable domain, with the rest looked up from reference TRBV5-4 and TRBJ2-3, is ETGVTQSPTHLIKTRGQQVTLRCSSQSGHNTVSWYQQALGQGPQFIFQYYREEENGRGNFPPRFSGLQFPNYSSELNVNALELDDSALYLCASSSRTGGTDTQYFGPGTRLTVL.

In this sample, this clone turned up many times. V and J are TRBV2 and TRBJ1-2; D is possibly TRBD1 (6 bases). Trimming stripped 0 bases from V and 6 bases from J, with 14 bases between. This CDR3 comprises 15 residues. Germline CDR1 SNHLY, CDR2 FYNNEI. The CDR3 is CASSEAARGLHGYTF. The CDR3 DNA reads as TGTGCCAGCAGTGAAGCAGCGAGGGGGTTGCATGGCTACACCTTC.

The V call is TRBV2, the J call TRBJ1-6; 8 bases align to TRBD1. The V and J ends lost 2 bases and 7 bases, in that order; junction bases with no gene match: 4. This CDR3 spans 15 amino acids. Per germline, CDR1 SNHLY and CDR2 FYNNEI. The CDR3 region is CASSELDRDNSPLHF. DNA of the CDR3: TGTGCCAGCAGTGAATTGGACAGGGACAATTCACCCCTCCACTTT.

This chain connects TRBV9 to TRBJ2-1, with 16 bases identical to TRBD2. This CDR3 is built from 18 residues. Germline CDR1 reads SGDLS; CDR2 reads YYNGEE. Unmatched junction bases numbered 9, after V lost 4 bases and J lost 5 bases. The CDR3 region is CASSPGTSGRAFDNEQFF. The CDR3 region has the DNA TGTGCCAGCAGCCCCGGGACTAGCGGGAGGGCCTTCGACAATGAGCAGTTCTTC.

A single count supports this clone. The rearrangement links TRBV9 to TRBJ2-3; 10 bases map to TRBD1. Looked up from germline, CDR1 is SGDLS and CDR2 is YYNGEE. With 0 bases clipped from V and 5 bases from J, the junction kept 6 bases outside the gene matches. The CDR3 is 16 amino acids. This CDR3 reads CASSVVSGTGVDTQYF. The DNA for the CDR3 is TGTGCCAGCAGCGTAGTCTCCGGGACAGGGGTAGATACGCAGTATTTT.

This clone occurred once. This chain's CDR3 is CASNRDRVPYNEQFF. CDR3 DNA: TGTGCCAGCAACCGGGACAGGGTACCCTACAATGAGCAGTTCTTC. The chain is built from TRBV6-1 and TRBJ2-1, with TRBD1 identical over 9 bases. The trim removed 7 bases at V and 2 bases at J, leaving 6 bases unmatched. Per germline, CDR1 MNHNS and CDR2 SASEGT. The CDR3 has 15 residues.

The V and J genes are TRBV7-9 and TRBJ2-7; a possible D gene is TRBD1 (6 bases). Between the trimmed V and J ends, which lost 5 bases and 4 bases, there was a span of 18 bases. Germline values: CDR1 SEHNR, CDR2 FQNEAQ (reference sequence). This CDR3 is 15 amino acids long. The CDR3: CASSPQGPLGYEQYF. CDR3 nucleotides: TGTGCCAGCAGCCCACAGGGACCACTGGGTTACGAGCAGTACTTC. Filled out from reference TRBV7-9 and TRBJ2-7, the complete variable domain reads DTGVSQNPRHKITKRGQNVTFRCDPISEHNRLYWYRQTLGQGPEFLTYFQNEAQLEKSRLLSDRFSAERPKGSFSTLEIQRTEQGDSAMYLCASSPQGPLGYEQYFGPGTRLTVT.

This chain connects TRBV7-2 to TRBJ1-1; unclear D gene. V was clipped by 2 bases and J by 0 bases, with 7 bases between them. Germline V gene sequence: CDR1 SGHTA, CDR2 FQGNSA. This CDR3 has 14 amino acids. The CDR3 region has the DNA TGTGCCAGCAGCTTATTACAGATGAACACTGAAGCTTTCTTT. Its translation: CASSLLQMNTEAFF.

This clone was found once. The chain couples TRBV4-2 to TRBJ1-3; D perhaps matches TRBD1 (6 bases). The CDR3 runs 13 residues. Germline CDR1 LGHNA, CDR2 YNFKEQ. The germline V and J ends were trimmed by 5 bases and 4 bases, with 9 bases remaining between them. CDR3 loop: CASSLTGGNTIYF. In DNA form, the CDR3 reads TGTGCCAGCAGCTTGACAGGAGGAAACACCATATATTTT.

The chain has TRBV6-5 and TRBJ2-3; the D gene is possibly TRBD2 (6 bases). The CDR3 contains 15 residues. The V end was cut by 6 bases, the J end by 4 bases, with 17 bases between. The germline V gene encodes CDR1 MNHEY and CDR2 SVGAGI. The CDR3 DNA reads TGTGCCAGCAGCCCGACTAGTCATGAGTCAGATACGCAGTATTTT. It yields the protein CASSPTSHESDTQYF.

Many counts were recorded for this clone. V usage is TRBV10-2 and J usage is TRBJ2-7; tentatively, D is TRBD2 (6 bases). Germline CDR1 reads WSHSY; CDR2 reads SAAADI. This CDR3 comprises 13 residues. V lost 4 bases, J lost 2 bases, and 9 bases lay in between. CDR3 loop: CASSGDFPYEQYF. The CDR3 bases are TGCGCCAGCAGTGGGGACTTTCCCTACGAGCAGTACTTC.

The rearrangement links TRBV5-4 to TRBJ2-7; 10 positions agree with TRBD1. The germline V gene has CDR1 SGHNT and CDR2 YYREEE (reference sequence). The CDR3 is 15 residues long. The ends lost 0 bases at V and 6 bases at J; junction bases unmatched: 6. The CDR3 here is CASSLDGTGVIEQYF. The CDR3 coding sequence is TGTGCCAGCAGCTTGGACGGGACAGGGGTTATCGAGCAGTACTTC. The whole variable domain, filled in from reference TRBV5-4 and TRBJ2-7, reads ETGVTQSPTHLIKTRGQQVTLRCSSQSGHNTVSWYQQALGQGPQFIFQYYREEENGRGNFPPRFSGLQFPNYSSELNVNALELDDSALYLCASSLDGTGVIEQYFGPGTRLTVT.

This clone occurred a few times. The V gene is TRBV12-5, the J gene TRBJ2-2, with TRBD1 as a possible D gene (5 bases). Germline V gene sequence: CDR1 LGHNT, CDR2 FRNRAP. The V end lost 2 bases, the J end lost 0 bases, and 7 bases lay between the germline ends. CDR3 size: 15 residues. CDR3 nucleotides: TGTGCTAGTGGTTTGAGGACAACGAACACCGGGGAGCTGTTTTTT. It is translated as CASGLRTTNTGELFF.

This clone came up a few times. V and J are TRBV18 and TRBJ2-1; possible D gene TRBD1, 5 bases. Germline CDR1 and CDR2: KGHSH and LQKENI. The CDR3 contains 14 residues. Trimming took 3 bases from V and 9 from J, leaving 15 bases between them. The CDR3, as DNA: TGTGCCAGCTCACCCCAAGGGGTTGCAGGTGAGCAGTTCTTC. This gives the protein CASSPQGVAGEQFF.

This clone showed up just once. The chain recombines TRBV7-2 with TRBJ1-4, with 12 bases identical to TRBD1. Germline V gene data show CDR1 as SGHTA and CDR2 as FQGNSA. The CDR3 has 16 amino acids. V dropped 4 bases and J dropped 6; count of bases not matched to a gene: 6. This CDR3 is CASSSGGQGAYEKLFF. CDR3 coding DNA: TGTGCCAGCAGCTCGGGGGGACAGGGGGCCTATGAAAAACTGTTTTTT.

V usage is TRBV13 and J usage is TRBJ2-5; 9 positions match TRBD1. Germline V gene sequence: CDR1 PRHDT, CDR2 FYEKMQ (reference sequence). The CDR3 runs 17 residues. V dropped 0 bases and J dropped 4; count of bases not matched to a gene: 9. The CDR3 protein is CASSLGQGTGRGETQYF. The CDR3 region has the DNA TGTGCCAGCAGCTTAGGCCAGGGGACAGGGAGGGGAGAGACCCAGTACTTC.